The 9 T cell receptor beta chains reported below all come from one sample, sequenced in a study of regulatory T cells in long-lasting Graves disease. Time point given: newly diagnosed GD, antithyroid drugs for less than 3 months. TCR sequences were obtained from RNA taken from PBMCs. To make TCR beta libraries, researchers used iRepertoire HTBI primers and Arm-PCR of CDR3 regions. A single record per CDR3 protein comes from TCRdb applying MiXCR to the multiplex PCR reads. The sample has some 410,000 distinct CDR3 sequences, about 15% seen once. This same sample was also taken into another study, of T cells in Graves' hyperthyroidism and ophthalmopathy.

The source material was peripheral blood mononuclear cells (PBMCs), sampled at new diagnosis, from a patient treated with antithyroid drugs. These receptors were obtained from a woman aged 30 to 39 with Graves disease.

This clonotype was detected ten times or more. The chain employs TRBV7-9 and TRBJ1-4; D is possibly TRBD1 (5 bases). Trimming pared 8 bases from V and 8 bases from J, leaving 18 bases between. The germline V gene has CDR1 SEHNR and CDR2 FQNEAQ (reference sequence). CDR3 size: 14 residues. The CDR3 DNA follows: TGTGCCAGCGGCGTCCGGGGCTCGAACGAAAAACTGTTTTTT. This translates into CASGVRGSNEKLFF. Based on the CDR3 plus reference TRBV7-9 and TRBJ1-4, the full variable domain is DTGVSQNPRHKITKRGQNVTFRCDPISEHNRLYWYRQTLGQGPEFLTYFQNEAQLEKSRLLSDRFSAERPKGSFSTLEIQRTEQGDSAMYLCASGVRGSNEKLFFGSGTQLSVL.

This clonotype was observed at least ten times. The rearrangement uses TRBV7-9 and TRBJ2-7; weak D call: TRBD2 (6 bases). The CDR3 has 15 amino acids. CDR1 is SEHNR, CDR2 FQNEAQ, per germline (reference sequence). V was clipped by 0 bases and J by 1 base, with 10 bases between them. The CDR3, as DNA: TGTGCCAGCAGCTTAGCGGCGGGGCCATCCTACGAGCAGTACTTC. It yields the protein CASSLAAGPSYEQYF. The complete variable domain, with remaining parts taken from reference TRBV7-9 and TRBJ2-7, reads DTGVSQNPRHKITKRGQNVTFRCDPISEHNRLYWYRQTLGQGPEFLTYFQNEAQLEKSRLLSDRFSAERPKGSFSTLEIQRTEQGDSAMYLCASSLAAGPSYEQYFGPGTRLTVT.

This clonotype was seen many times. The chain recombines TRBV5-6 with TRBJ1-1, with 8 positions matching TRBD1. The germline V gene encodes CDR1 SGHDT and CDR2 YYEEEE. The junction had 4 bases not matched to a gene; V was cut back by 2 bases and J by 1 base. The CDR3 covers 15 residues. The CDR3 DNA reads TGTGCCAGCAGCTTCCCGACAGGGGAGAACACTGAAGCTTTCTTT. It is translated as CASSFPTGENTEAFF.

This clonotype was recorded many times. The chain employs TRBV7-9 and TRBJ1-1, with D possibly matching TRBD1 (5 bases). The germline gives CDR1 SEHNR, CDR2 FQNEAQ (reference sequence). This CDR3 is built from 15 residues. V lost 5 bases and J 1 base, leaving 14 bases between the germline ends. CDR3 sequence reads: CASSPSKGPNTEAFF. The CDR3 DNA is TGTGCCAGCAGCCCTTCAAAGGGGCCGAACACTGAAGCTTTCTTT.

This clonotype has more than one count but fewer than ten. The V call is TRBV28, the J call TRBJ1-6; no definite D call. The CDR3 runs 12 residues. Germline assignment: CDR1 MDHEN and CDR2 SYDVKM. V lost 6 bases and J 6 bases, leaving 6 bases between the germline ends. CDR3 in DNA: TGTGCCAGCAGACTTTTTAATTCACCCCTCCACTTT. Its protein product is CASRLFNSPLHF.

This clonotype was seen at least ten times. The junction differs from germline at one of its ends, possibly a read error. This chain uses TRBV5-1 with TRBJ2-1; TRBD1 matches at 9 bases. The CDR3 consists of 16 residues. CDR1 SGHRS and CDR2 YFSETQ come from the germline V gene. CDR3: CASSSRGQGPNNEQFF. The CDR3 nucleotides are TGTGCCAGCAGCTCAAGGGGACAGGGACCCAACAATGAGCAGTTCTTC.

This clonotype appeared a few times. The V call is TRBV5-1, the J call TRBJ2-1; no clear D. Germline V CDR1 and CDR2: SGHRS, YFSETQ. The CDR3 spans 14 residues. The V gene lost 5 bases and the J gene lost 8 bases, with 17 bases spanning the gap. DNA of the CDR3: TGCGCCAGCAGGGCCTACCAAGGATGGGATGAGCAGTTCTTC. Protein: CASRAYQGWDEQFF.

Remarks on this clonotype: The junction differs from germline at one of its ends, possibly a read error. This chain joins TRBV7-7 and TRBJ2-5; 14 positions agree with TRBD2. The CDR3 extends over 17 amino acids. Germline V gene lookup returns CDR1 SSHAT and CDR2 FNYEAQ (reference sequence). In DNA, the CDR3 is TGTGCTAGCAGCAAGGGGACTAGCGGGAGTATGTATGAGACCCAGTACTTC. It is translated as CASSKGTSGSMYETQYF.

V and J are TRBV7-9 and TRBJ2-2; D may be TRBD1 (6 bases). The CDR3 is made up of 15 amino acids. Trimming took 3 bases from V and 0 from J, leaving 8 bases between them. Germline assignment: CDR1 SEHNR and CDR2 FQNEAQ (reference sequence). This CDR3 reads CASSFGQTNTGELFF. CDR3 coding DNA: TGTGCCAGCAGCTTTGGACAGACGAACACCGGGGAGCTGTTTTTT.